This T cell receptor (beta chain) was retrieved from a study of monozygotic twins with inflammatory bowel disease. The germline V gene has CDR1 SGHTA and CDR2 FQGNSA. CDR3 length: 14 amino acids. TCRdb reworked the 5' RACE reads into one entry per CDR3 protein, no DNA. The sample holds roughly 160,000 distinct CDR3 sequences. On this clonotype itself: Its antigen is currently unknown.

Study observations and caveats: A distinction between different T cell subtypes was not possible. There was no support for any single strong signal or clonotype associated with IBD.

This sequence was found in a human donor with ulcerative colitis or Crohn's disease, or a healthy co-twin of an affected twin (not recorded which). The V call is TRBV7-2, the J call TRBJ2-3; checking the TCRdb D call of TRBD2 is not possible without DNA. The sequenced sample was blood. This CDR3 reads CASSPGPAPDTQYF.